This T cell receptor (beta chain) was found in a study of T-cell reconstitution after alpha-beta-depleted transplantation in children. This clonotype was seen a few times. Its antigen is unknown. The V segment lost 7 bases and the J segment 3 bases; nucleotides outside the gene matches: 9. The length of the CDR3 is 14 residues. CDR1 and CDR2 from the germline V gene are MNHEY and SVGEGT. Unique molecular identifiers were incorporated when the TCRbeta library was constructed. TCRdb processed the PCR reads anew with MiXCR; each CDR3 protein has one entry. This table holds 25,000 to 35,000 distinct CDR3 sequences, about 7% found once. Study outcomes and limitations: The origin of alpha-beta T cells about two months after transplant was reportedly several hundred expanded graft clones. A year post-transplant, T-cell counts and diversity derived mostly from newly produced T cells. Surviving recipient T cells and thymic progenitors produced the high day-60 TCRbeta diversity seen in some patients.

The chain uses TRBV6-2 or TRBV6-3 and TRBJ2-7, with 7 bases matching TRBD1. The sequencing here drew on peripheral blood, taken 60 days after TCRalphabeta/CD19-depleted stem cell transplant. The receptor's source is a child less than two years old who had a stem cell transplant for acute myeloid leukemia, so the T cells may come from the graft donor. The CDR3 sequence: CASTYRGVGYEQYF. The CDR3 nucleotides read TGTGCCAGCACCTACAGGGGAGTTGGCTACGAGCAGTACTTC.